This passage covers 3 T cell receptor beta chains from one sample sequenced in a study of regulatory T cells in long-lasting Graves disease. Combining iRepertoire HTBI primers with Arm-PCR of CDR3 regions, the authors built TCR beta libraries. TCRdb reanalysed the multiplex PCR reads using MiXCR and keeps one entry per CDR3 protein. The sample gives 350,000 to 500,000 distinct CDR3 sequences, 21% of which show up once; roughly an eighth is in the top ten. The time point: persistent/refractory GD, antithyroid drugs over 5 years with positive TRAb. PBMCs provided the RNA from which the TCR library was made. The sequencing used peripheral blood mononuclear cells (PBMCs), collected when the disease was refractory, from a patient treated with antithyroid drugs. These receptors originate from a female donor with Graves disease.

Worth noting for this clonotype: A much larger clone is a single base away; this may be a read error. The J gene is TRBJ1-1, the V gene TRBV5-1; D ambiguous. Trimming pared 3 bases from V and 0 bases from J, leaving 9 bases between. The germline V gene encodes CDR1 SGHRS and CDR2 YFSETQ. This CDR3 has 14 amino acids. The CDR3 DNA sequence: TGCGCCAGCAGCTCGACATTCATGAACACTGAAGCTTTCTTT. It yields the protein CASSSTFMNTEAFF.

This clonotype was found many times. The chain employs TRBV15 and TRBJ2-7; 8 positions agree with TRBD1. The CDR3 is made up of 14 amino acids. Germline-derived CDR1 and CDR2 are LNHNV and YYDKDF (reference sequence). The ends lost 3 bases at V and 6 bases at J; junction bases unmatched: 7. The CDR3 is CATSRDRASREQYF. CDR3 coding DNA: TGTGCCACCAGCAGGGACAGGGCCTCTCGCGAGCAGTACTTC.

This clonotype was seen many times. This chain links TRBV20-1 with TRBJ1-1; 7 nucleotides agree with TRBD1. CDR3 length: 11 amino acids. Germline lookup yields CDR1 DFQATT and CDR2 SNEGSKA (reference sequence). J was trimmed by 8 bases and V by 4 bases; bases with no gene match: 4. CDR3 DNA sequence: TGCAGTGCTACTCCGGGACAGGAAGCTTTCTTT. It translates to CSATPGQEAFF.